This TCR beta chain appears in the sequencing data of a study of blood T cell repertoires in COVID-19. Background on the study: PBMCs, B-cell-depleted T cells, or T cells provided the cDNA or gDNA that made up the material.

Residents of about 25 US areas, aged about 18 to 95 years, made up the participants. Allocation to cohorts depended on clinical history reported by the participants. The authors' processing: The assay estimated nucleated cells by amplifying reference gene primers. TCRdb's copy holds only in-frame clones and misses some; the assay was immunoSEQ multiplex PCR. That table furnishes V, J and clone size, whereas the DNA furnished D and trimming. The sample includes 300,000 to 500,000 clones, 85% to 90% of them seen just once. Trimming removed 0 bases at V and 5 bases at J, with 14 bases between. Germline V lookup: CDR1 SGHRS, CDR2 YFSETQ. This CDR3 spans 15 amino acids.

Source material: PBMCs or T cells enriched from blood (not recorded which). The chain is built from TRBV5-1 and TRBJ2-5; tentatively, D is TRBD2 (5 bases). This receptor was identified in a woman under 40 with acute COVID-19. CDR3 in DNA: TGCGCCAGCAGCTTGGGTCGGGGTAGGTGGGAGACCCAGTACTTC. Amino acid sequence: CASSLGRGRWETQYF.